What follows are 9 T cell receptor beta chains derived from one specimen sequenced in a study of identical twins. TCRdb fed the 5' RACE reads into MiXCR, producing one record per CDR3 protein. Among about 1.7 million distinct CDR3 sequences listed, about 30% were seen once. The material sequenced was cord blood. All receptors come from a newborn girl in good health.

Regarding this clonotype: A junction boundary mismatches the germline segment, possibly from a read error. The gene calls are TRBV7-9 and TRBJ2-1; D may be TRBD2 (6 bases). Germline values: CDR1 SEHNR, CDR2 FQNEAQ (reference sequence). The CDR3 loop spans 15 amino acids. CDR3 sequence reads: CAGSEDGLQYNEQFF. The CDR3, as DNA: TGTGCCGGCAGCGAAGACGGACTACAATACAATGAGCAGTTCTTC. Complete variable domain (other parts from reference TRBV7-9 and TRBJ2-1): DTGVSQNPRHKITKRGQNVTFRCDPISEHNRLYWYRQTLGQGPEFLTYFQNEAQLEKSRLLSDRFSAERPKGSFSTLEIQRTEQGDSAMYLCAGSEDGLQYNEQFFGPGTRLTVL.

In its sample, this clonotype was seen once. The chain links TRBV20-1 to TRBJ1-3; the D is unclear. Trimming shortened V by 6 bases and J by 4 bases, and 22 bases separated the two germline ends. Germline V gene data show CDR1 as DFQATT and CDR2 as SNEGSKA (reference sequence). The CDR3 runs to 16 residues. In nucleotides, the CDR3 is TGCAGTGCCAGTACTCCCTCCACACTACAAGGAAACACCATATATTTT. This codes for CSASTPSTLQGNTIYF.

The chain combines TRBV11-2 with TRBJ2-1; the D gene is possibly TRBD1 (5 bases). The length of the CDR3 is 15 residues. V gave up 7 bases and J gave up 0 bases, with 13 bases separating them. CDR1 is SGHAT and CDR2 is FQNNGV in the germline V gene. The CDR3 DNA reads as TGTGCCAGCACCAGACAGTTGAGCTCCTACAATGAGCAGTTCTTC. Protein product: CASTRQLSSYNEQFF.

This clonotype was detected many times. CDR3 sequence reads: CASMTPDTQYF. The CDR3, as DNA: TGTGCCAGCATGACGCCAGATACGCAGTATTTT. The V gene is TRBV2, the J gene TRBJ2-3; no definite D call. The V and J ends lost 7 bases and 4 bases respectively, with 6 bases between them. This CDR3 region has 11 residues. Germline V lookup: CDR1 SNHLY, CDR2 FYNNEI.

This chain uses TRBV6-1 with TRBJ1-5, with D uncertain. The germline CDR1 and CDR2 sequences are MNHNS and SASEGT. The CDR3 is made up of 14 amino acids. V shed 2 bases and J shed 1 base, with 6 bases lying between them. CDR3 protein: CASSEYSSNQPQHF. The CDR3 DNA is TGTGCCAGCAGTGAATATTCGAGCAATCAGCCCCAGCATTTT.

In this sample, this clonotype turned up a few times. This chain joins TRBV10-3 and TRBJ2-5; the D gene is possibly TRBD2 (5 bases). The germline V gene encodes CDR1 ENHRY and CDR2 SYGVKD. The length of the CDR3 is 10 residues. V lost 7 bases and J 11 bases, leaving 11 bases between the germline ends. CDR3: CAITRGEQYF. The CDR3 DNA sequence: TGTGCCATCACTCGGGGAGAGCAGTACTTC.

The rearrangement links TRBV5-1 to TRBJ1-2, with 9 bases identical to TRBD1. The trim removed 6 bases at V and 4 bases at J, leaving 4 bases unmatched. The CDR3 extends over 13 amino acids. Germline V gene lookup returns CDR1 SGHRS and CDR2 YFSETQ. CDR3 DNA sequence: TGCGCCAGCACTACGACAGGGGGCTATGGCTACACCTTC. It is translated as CASTTTGGYGYTF.

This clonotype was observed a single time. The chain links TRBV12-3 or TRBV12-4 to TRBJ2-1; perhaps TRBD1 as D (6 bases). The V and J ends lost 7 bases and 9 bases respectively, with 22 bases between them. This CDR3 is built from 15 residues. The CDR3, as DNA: TGTGCCAGCACGCGTAGCAGGGGACACTTCAGTGAGCAGTTCTTC. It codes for CASTRSRGHFSEQFF.

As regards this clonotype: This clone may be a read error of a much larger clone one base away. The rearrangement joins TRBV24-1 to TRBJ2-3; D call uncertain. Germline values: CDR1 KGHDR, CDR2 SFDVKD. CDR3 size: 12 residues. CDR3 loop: CAASDTTDTQYF. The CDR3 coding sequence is TGTGCCGCCAGTGATACGACAGATACGCAGTATTTT.